Each of the 26 T cell receptor beta chains below was sequenced from the same sample in a study of cytomegalovirus exposure and HLA in healthy donors. Both 60 Vbeta primers and 13 Jbeta primers went into the PCR. Only in-frame clones appear in the TCRdb table, and some are missing; sequencing was by immunoSEQ multiplex PCR. Altogether under 200,000 clones are present, 77% being singletons, with the ten largest covering about 2.4%. The sequenced sample consisted of PBMCs. These receptors were collected from a woman aged 40 to 55 in good health and CMV-seropositive.

The rearrangement links TRBV7-2 to TRBJ2-7, with 8 bases matching TRBD1. Trimming removed 1 base from V and 1 base from J; junction bases left unmatched: 12. Germline V gene sequence: CDR1 SGHTA, CDR2 FQGNSA. The length of the CDR3 is 18 residues. The CDR3 DNA is TGTGCCAGCAGCTTAGTCTCTGGACAGGGCCAGTTTTCCTACGAGCAGTACTTC. Translated, it gives CASSLVSGQGQFSYEQYF.

The chain recombines TRBV6-5 with TRBJ2-7; D perhaps matches TRBD1 (5 bases). CDR1 is MNHEY, CDR2 SVGAGI, per germline. The V and J ends lost 7 bases and 4 bases respectively, with 17 bases between them. This CDR3 contains 14 residues. The CDR3 sequence is CASMVQGRAYEQYF. CDR3 in DNA: TGTGCCAGCATGGTTCAGGGCAGGGCTTACGAGCAGTACTTC.

J is TRBJ1-5 and V is TRBV9, with D possibly TRBD1 on 5 matching bases. V was clipped by 3 bases and J by 1 base, with 8 bases between them. The CDR3 totals 14 residues. Germline V gene data show CDR1 as SGDLS and CDR2 as YYNGEE. CDR3 nucleotides: TGTGCCAGCAGCGGGCGGGACAGCAATCAGCCCCAGCATTTT. Translated, it gives CASSGRDSNQPQHF. The full variable domain, with the rest looked up from reference TRBV9 and TRBJ1-5, is DSGVTQTPKHLITATGQRVTLRCSPRSGDLSVYWYQQSLDQGLQFLIQYYNGEERAKGNILERFSAQQFPDLHSELNLSSLELGDSALYFCASSGRDSNQPQHFGDGTRLSIL.

The V and J genes are TRBV4-3 and TRBJ1-2, with 7 bases that match TRBD1. This CDR3 has 15 amino acids. CDR1 LGHNA and CDR2 YSLEER come from the germline V gene. The V and J ends lost 1 base and 8 bases, in that order; junction bases with no gene match: 10. The CDR3 DNA sequence: TGCGCCAGCAGCCAAGGACAGGGTCGGAAGGAAGGCTACACCTTC. It encodes CASSQGQGRKEGYTF.

The chain has TRBV19 and TRBJ2-3, with TRBD1 matching over 7 bases. Unmatched junction bases numbered 8, after V lost 8 bases and J lost 0 bases. Looked up from germline, CDR1 is LNHDA and CDR2 is SQIVND (reference sequence). The CDR3 runs 15 residues. In nucleotides, the CDR3 is TGTGCCAGTCAGGACAGGCCTATCAGCACAGATACGCAGTATTTT. It yields the protein CASQDRPISTDTQYF.

V usage is TRBV7-2 and J usage is TRBJ2-1, with D tentatively TRBD2 (5 bases). The CDR3 is 14 residues long. The germline V and J ends were trimmed by 5 bases and 9 bases, with 17 bases remaining between them. The germline V gene encodes CDR1 SGHTA and CDR2 FQGNSA. CDR3 bases: TGTGCCAGCAGCCTCCAACCTGGGCGGGTTGAGCAGTTCTTC. Its translation is CASSLQPGRVEQFF.

The chain carries TRBV10-1 and TRBJ2-3; D may be TRBD1 (6 bases). There are 15 residues in the CDR3. Trimming left V 2 bases short and J 2 bases short, with 11 bases between. Germline CDR1 WNHNN, CDR2 SYGVQD (reference sequence). DNA for the CDR3: TGCGCCAGCAGTGAGGGTGGGGGCCCCACAGATACGCAGTATTTT. Amino acid sequence: CASSEGGGPTDTQYF.

CDR3 sequence reads: CASSEGQGRYEQYF. CDR3 nucleotides: TGTGCCAGCAGCGAGGGACAGGGGAGGTACGAGCAGTACTTC. The chain recombines TRBV6-6 with TRBJ2-7, with 10 positions matching TRBD1. CDR3 length: 14 amino acids. Per the germline V gene, CDR1 is MNHNY and CDR2 is SVGAGI (reference sequence). Unmatched junction bases numbered 6, after V lost 6 bases and J lost 4 bases.

The V gene is TRBV5-1, the J gene TRBJ1-5; a possible D gene is TRBD1 (6 bases). Between the trimmed V and J ends, which lost 1 base and 2 bases, there was a span of 7 bases. CDR1 SGHRS and CDR2 YFSETQ come from the germline V gene. The CDR3 has 14 amino acids. The chain's CDR3 is CASSLSGGNQPQHF. CDR3 coding DNA: TGCGCCAGCAGCTTGTCAGGGGGCAATCAGCCCCAGCATTTT.

The chain links TRBV6-6 to TRBJ2-7; the match to TRBD1 covers 8 bases. Per the germline V gene, CDR1 is MNHNY and CDR2 is SVGAGI (reference sequence). V lost 4 bases to trimming and J lost 6 bases; unmatched junction nucleotides: 2. This CDR3 comprises 12 residues. The DNA of the CDR3 is TGTGCCAGCAGTTCCGACAGGGGCGAGCAGTACTTC. It is translated as CASSSDRGEQYF.

Only a few counts were recorded for this clone. This rearrangement joins TRBV19 to TRBJ2-7, with D maybe TRBD2 (6 bases). V was shortened by 10 bases and J by 3 bases, with 19 bases between the two germline ends. The CDR3 spans 14 residues. Looked up from germline, CDR1 is LNHDA and CDR2 is SQIVND (reference sequence). CDR3 sequence reads: CATKGVPSDYEQYF. CDR3 sequence (DNA): TGTGCCACCAAAGGAGTGCCTAGCGACTACGAGCAGTACTTC.

This clone was counted between two and nine times. The chain is built from TRBV5-1 and TRBJ2-3; 7 bases line up with TRBD2. J was trimmed by 1 base and V by 0 bases; bases with no gene match: 5. The CDR3 contains 16 residues. CDR1 is SGHRS and CDR2 is YFSETQ in the germline V gene. Here the CDR3 reads CASSLAQGGGTDTQYF. The CDR3 DNA reads as TGCGCCAGCAGCTTGGCCCAGGGAGGGGGCACAGATACGCAGTATTTT.

The gene calls are TRBV19 and TRBJ1-5; D is possibly TRBD1 (5 bases). V was trimmed by 3 bases and J by 2 bases, leaving 11 bases between them. The CDR3 has 15 residues. Germline V lookup: CDR1 LNHDA, CDR2 SQIVND (reference sequence). The CDR3 sequence is CASSMGLGGNQPQHF. The CDR3 coding sequence is TGTGCCAGTAGTATGGGACTTGGAGGCAATCAGCCCCAGCATTTT.

This clone was counted only a few times. The chain has TRBV7-2 and TRBJ1-4; the D gene is possibly TRBD1 (5 bases). The CDR3 sequence is 14 residues long. Trimming stripped 1 base from V and 7 bases from J, with 10 bases between. Germline CDR1 reads SGHTA; CDR2 reads FQGNSA. The CDR3 DNA follows: TGTGCCAGCAGCTTAGGACTGGGGGGTGAAAAACTGTTTTTT. This translates into CASSLGLGGEKLFF.

This clone has just a few counts. This chain links TRBV6-6 with TRBJ1-1; 8 positions match TRBD1. The junction had 5 bases not matched to a gene; V was cut back by 2 bases and J by 6 bases. Germline lookup yields CDR1 MNHNY and CDR2 SVGAGI (reference sequence). The CDR3 runs to 14 residues. CDR3 DNA: TGTGCCAGCAGTTACCAACAGGGGGGGTCTGAAGCTTTCTTT. Protein product: CASSYQQGGSEAFF.

This chain's CDR3 is CASSSGGADYGYTF. The CDR3 DNA reads as TGTGCCAGCAGTTCGGGGGGGGCGGACTATGGCTACACCTTC. The chain couples TRBV6-5 to TRBJ1-2; possibly TRBD1 for D (6 bases). Germline values: CDR1 MNHEY, CDR2 SVGAGI. This CDR3 contains 14 residues. Deletions cut 4 bases from V and 3 bases from J, with 12 bases between.

The genes are TRBV27 and TRBJ1-1; possibly TRBD1 for D (6 bases). The CDR3 runs to 16 residues. Germline V gene data show CDR1 as MNHEY and CDR2 as SMNVEV (reference sequence). Deletions cut 6 bases from V and 1 base from J, with 18 bases between. CDR3 region: CASSPLTGKANTEAFF. The DNA of the CDR3 is TGTGCCAGCAGCCCGCTAACAGGGAAGGCGAACACTGAAGCTTTCTTT.

This clone was seen once. The J gene is TRBJ2-7, the V gene TRBV6-1; 7 nucleotides line up with TRBD1. Germline V gives CDR1 MNHNS, CDR2 SASEGT. This CDR3 comprises 13 residues. V shed 6 bases and J 2 bases; nucleotides not matched to a gene: 4. Written as DNA, the CDR3 is TGTGCCAGCAGCGGGGACAGTCCCTACGAGCAGTACTTC. Translating it yields CASSGDSPYEQYF.

This chain links TRBV28 with TRBJ2-5; TRBD2 matches at 11 bases. This CDR3 spans 15 amino acids. The V segment lost 4 bases and the J segment 1 base; nucleotides outside the gene matches: 2. CDR1 is MDHEN and CDR2 is SYDVKM in the germline V gene. The CDR3, as DNA: TGTGCCAGCAGTTCACTAGCGGGGGCCCAAGAGACCCAGTACTTC. Translating gives CASSSLAGAQETQYF.

This clone was detected a few times. The chain couples TRBV7-2 to TRBJ2-7; tentative D call: TRBD2 (5 bases). Germline loops: CDR1 SGHTA, CDR2 FQGNSA. CDR3 size: 12 residues. Trimming took 1 base from V and 9 from J, leaving 10 bases between them. The CDR3 here is CASSLDKAAQYF. The DNA for the CDR3 is TGTGCCAGCAGCTTAGACAAAGCGGCGCAGTACTTC.

The V gene is TRBV10-2, the J gene TRBJ2-7, with 11 bases identical to TRBD2. The CDR3 loop spans 14 amino acids. V gave up 0 bases and J gave up 9 bases; unmatched junction bases: 4. Germline CDR1 and CDR2: WSHSY and SAAADI. CDR3: CASSESLAGGGQYF. The CDR3 nucleotides are TGCGCCAGCAGTGAGTCGTTAGCGGGAGGGGGGCAGTACTTC.

The table lists this clone with a few counts. This chain links TRBV5-8 with TRBJ2-3; TRBD1 matches 7 bases. This CDR3 spans 15 amino acids. Trimming took 3 bases from V and 2 from J; bases not matched to a gene: 6. The V gene's germline CDR1 is SGHTS and CDR2 YDEGEE. Here the CDR3 reads CASSSRDSLTDTQYF. The DNA of the CDR3 is TGTGCCAGCAGCTCTCGGGACAGCCTCACAGATACGCAGTATTTT.

The chain couples TRBV4-3 to TRBJ2-7, with D perhaps TRBD1 (6 bases). The CDR3 consists of 14 residues. V was trimmed by 2 bases and J by 1 base, leaving 9 bases between them. Germline lookup yields CDR1 LGHNA and CDR2 YSLEER. CDR3 DNA: TGCGCCAGCAGCCAAACAGGGCTATCCTACGAGCAGTACTTC. Translated, it gives CASSQTGLSYEQYF.

V and J are TRBV2 and TRBJ1-2, with D hard to call. This CDR3 has 14 amino acids. In germline, CDR1 is SNHLY, CDR2 FYNNEI. Trimming stripped 6 bases from V and 0 bases from J, with 11 bases between. The CDR3 here is CASRAGPANYGYTF. The CDR3 DNA is TGTGCCAGCAGGGCAGGTCCAGCTAACTATGGCTACACCTTC.

The V gene is TRBV10-1, the J gene TRBJ2-1, with 7 bases that match TRBD2. The CDR3 is 14 amino acids. J lost 2 bases, V lost 5 bases, and 3 bases had no gene match. Germline V CDR1 and CDR2: WNHNN, SYGVQD (reference sequence). The CDR3 bases are TGCGCCAGCAGTTCGGGGGGTCCCTACAATGAGCAGTTCTTC. This translates into CASSSGGPYNEQFF.

The genes are TRBV30 and TRBJ2-7, with a possible D match to TRBD1 (5 bases). V gave up 0 bases and J gave up 0 bases, with 15 bases separating them. Germline CDR1 reads GTSNPN; CDR2 reads SVGIG (reference sequence). The CDR3 runs to 16 residues. The CDR3 region is CAWSVPWTQGSYEQYF. For the CDR3, the DNA is TGTGCCTGGAGTGTACCGTGGACGCAGGGCTCCTACGAGCAGTACTTC. The entire variable domain, with the rest obtained from reference TRBV30 and TRBJ2-7, is as follows: SQTIHQWPATLVQPVGSPLSLECTVEGTSNPNLYWYRQAAGRGLQLLFYSVGIGQISSEVPQNLSASRPQDRQFILSSKKLLLSDSGFYLCAWSVPWTQGSYEQYFGPGTRLTVT.